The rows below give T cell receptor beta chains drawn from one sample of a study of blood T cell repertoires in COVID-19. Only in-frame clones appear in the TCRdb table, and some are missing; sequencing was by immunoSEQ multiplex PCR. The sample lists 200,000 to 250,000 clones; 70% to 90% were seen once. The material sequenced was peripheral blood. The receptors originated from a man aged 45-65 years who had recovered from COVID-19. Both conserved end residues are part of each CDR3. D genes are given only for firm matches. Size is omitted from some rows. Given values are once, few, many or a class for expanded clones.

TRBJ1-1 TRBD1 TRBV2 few CATDRETTEAFF TGTGCCACGGACAGGGAAACCACTGAAGCTTTCTTT
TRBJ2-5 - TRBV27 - CASSLSIGRQETQYF TGTGCCAGCAGTTTATCGATCGGCAGGCAAGAGACCCAGTACTTC
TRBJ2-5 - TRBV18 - CASSPREGETQYF TGTGCCAGCTCACCGCGAGAGGGAGAGACCCAGTACTTC
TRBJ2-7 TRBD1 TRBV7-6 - CASSPRRGQGREQYF TGTGCCAGCAGCCCGCGACGGGGACAGGGGCGCGAGCAGTACTTC
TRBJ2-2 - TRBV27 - CASSGGANTGELFF TGTGCCAGCAGTGGCGGGGCGAACACCGGGGAGCTGTTTTTT
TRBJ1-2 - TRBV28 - CASRVSPTARGVYGYTF TGTGCCAGCAGGGTCTCCCCTACGGCCCGGGGAGTCTATGGCTACACCTTC
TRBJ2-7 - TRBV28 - CASSLLSLGEQYF TGTGCCAGCAGTTTACTGTCCCTAGGCGAGCAGTACTTC
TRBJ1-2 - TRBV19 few CASMTGSNYGYTF TGTGCCAGTATGACAGGCTCTAACTATGGCTACACCTTC
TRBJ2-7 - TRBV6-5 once CASSYSTGEVYEQYF TGTGCCAGCAGTTACTCGACGGGAGAGGTCTACGAGCAGTACTTC
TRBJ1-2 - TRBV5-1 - CASSLNPGPGYTF TGCGCCAGCAGCTTAAATCCAGGGCCAGGCTACACCTTC
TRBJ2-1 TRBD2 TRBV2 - CASSERRLAGDGNEQFF TGTGCCAGCAGTGAACGTCGGCTAGCGGGAGACGGTAATGAGCAGTTCTTC
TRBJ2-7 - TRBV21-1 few CASSKALSWGGGRALEQYF TGTGCCAGCAGCAAAGCGCTTTCCTGGGGTGGCGGGAGGGCCCTCGAGCAGTACTTC
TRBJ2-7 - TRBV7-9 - CASSPQGPYEQYF TGTGCCAGCAGCCCCCAGGGCCCCTACGAGCAGTACTTC
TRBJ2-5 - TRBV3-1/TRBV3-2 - CASSRNRDFTETQYF TGTGCCAGCAGCCGGAACCGGGACTTTACGGAGACCCAGTACTTC
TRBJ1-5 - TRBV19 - CASSIRRVNQPQHF TGTGCCAGTAGTATTCGCAGGGTCAATCAGCCCCAGCATTTT
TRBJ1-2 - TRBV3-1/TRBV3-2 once CASSQGGLGYGYTF TGTGCCAGCAGCCAAGGAGGTTTGGGCTATGGCTACACCTTC
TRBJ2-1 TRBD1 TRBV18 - CASSPPGGRRGTYNEQFF TGTGCCAGCTCACCCCCAGGGGGCCGGCGGGGAACCTACAATGAGCAGTTCTTC
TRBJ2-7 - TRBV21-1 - CASSKSGTGLKYEQYF TGTGCCAGCAGCAAATCCGGGACAGGGTTAAAGTACGAGCAGTACTTC
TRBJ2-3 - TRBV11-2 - CASSLVALTDTQYF TGTGCCAGCAGCTTAGTGGCATTAACAGATACGCAGTATTTT
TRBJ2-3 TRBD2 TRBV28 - CASSLSAGGRTDTQYF TGTGCCAGCAGTTTATCTGCGGGAGGGAGGACAGATACGCAGTATTTT
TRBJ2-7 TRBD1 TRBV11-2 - CASSLHGTVPKSYF TGTGCCAGCAGCCTCCACGGGACAGTTCCTAAGTCGTACTTC
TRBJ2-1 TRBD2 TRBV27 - CASSVRGGNEQFF TGTGCCAGCAGTGTCCGGGGGGGCAATGAGCAGTTCTTC
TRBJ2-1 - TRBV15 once CATSRPDRNEQFF TGTGCCACCAGCAGACCGGACAGAAATGAGCAGTTCTTC
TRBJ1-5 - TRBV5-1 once CASSSAGGSGQPQHF TGCGCCAGCAGCTCCGCCGGGGGGAGCGGCCAGCCCCAGCATTTT
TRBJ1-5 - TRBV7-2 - CASSSETGSNQPQHF TGTGCCAGCAGCTCGGAGACGGGGAGTAATCAGCCCCAGCATTTT
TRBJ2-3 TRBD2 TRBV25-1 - CASSESRIAGVTDTQYF TGTGCCAGCAGTGAAAGCCGGATAGCGGGAGTCACAGATACGCAGTATTTT
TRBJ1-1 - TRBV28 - CASSLWQSHTEAFF TGTGCCAGCAGTTTATGGCAGTCCCACACTGAAGCTTTCTTT
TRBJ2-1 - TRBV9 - CASSGLGDEQFF TGTGCCAGCAGCGGCCTAGGCGATGAGCAGTTCTTC
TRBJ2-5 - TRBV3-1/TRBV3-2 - CASSQGVEGWETQYF TGTGCCAGCAGCCAGGGAGTCGAAGGTTGGGAGACCCAGTACTTC
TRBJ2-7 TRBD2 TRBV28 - CATAGAGVSSYEQYF TGTGCCACCGCCGGAGCGGGAGTGAGCTCCTACGAGCAGTACTTC
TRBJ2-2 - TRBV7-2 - CASSPFSGELFF TGTGCCAGCAGCCCGTTCTCCGGGGAGCTGTTTTTT
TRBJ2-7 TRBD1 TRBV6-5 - CASSYPGQGAYEQYF TGTGCCAGCAGTTACCCGGGACAGGGTGCCTACGAGCAGTACTTC
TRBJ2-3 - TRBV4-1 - CASSQDLAETSTDTQYF TGCGCCAGCAGCCAAGATCTGGCGGAGACTAGCACAGATACGCAGTATTTT
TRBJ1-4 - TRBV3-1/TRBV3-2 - CASSQTWATNEKLFF TGTGCCAGCAGCCAGACATGGGCAACTAATGAAAAACTGTTTTTT
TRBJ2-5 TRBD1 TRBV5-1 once CASRSGTGSETQYF TGCGCCAGCAGGTCCGGGACAGGGAGTGAGACCCAGTACTTC
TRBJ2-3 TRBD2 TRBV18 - CASSSSGSGTDTQYF TGTGCCAGCTCATCCAGCGGGAGCGGCACAGATACGCAGTATTTT
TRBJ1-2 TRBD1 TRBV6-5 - CASSGTGVRYGYTF TGTGCCAGCAGCGGGACAGGGGTACGCTATGGCTACACCTTC